This TCR beta chain emerged from a study of a mutant IDH1 vaccine in newly diagnosed glioma. Across the study: Most had both radiotherapy and temozolomide beforehand; others had only one. Week 35 was assigned to visit V12, and week 47 was assigned to visit V13. Overall study findings and caveats: Evidence of vaccine-induced immune responses was documented in 85% to 95% of patients.

Assay: immunoSEQ multiplex PCR; the TCRdb copy retains only in-frame clones and omits some. The sample has around 40,000 clones, roughly nine tenths seen once. The CDR3 is made up of 14 amino acids. Germline V CDR1 and CDR2: MNHEY, SVGAGI. The V end was cut by 6 bases, the J end by 0 bases, with 8 bases between. With respect to this clone: As yet, its antigen is unknown.

Regarding time point: week 35, safety follow-up. Topical imiquimod was applied with each vaccine dose, which held 300 ug of mutant IDH1 20-mer peptide. The sequence came from a man between 35 and 55 years old with glioma. The sequencing here drew on PBMCs, taken from a glioma patient whose treatment included an IDH1 peptide vaccine. The V gene is TRBV6-5, the J gene TRBJ2-2, with D possibly being TRBD1 (6 bases). The DNA of the CDR3 is TGTGCCAGCAGGAGGACAGCGAACACCGGGGAGCTGTTTTTT. It specifies CASRRTANTGELFF.